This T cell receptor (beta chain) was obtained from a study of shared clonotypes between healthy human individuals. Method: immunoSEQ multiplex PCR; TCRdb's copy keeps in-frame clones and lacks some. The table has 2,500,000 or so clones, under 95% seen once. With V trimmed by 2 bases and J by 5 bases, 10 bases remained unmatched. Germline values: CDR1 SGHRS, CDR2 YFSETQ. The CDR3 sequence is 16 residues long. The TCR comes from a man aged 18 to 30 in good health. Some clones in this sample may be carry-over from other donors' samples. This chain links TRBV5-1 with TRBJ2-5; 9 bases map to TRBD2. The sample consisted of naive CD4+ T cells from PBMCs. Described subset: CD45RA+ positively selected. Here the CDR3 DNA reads TGCGCCAGCAGCTTAGCCTTGGCTAGCGGGATCGAGACCCAGTACTTC. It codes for CASSLALASGIETQYF.